This T cell receptor (beta chain) stems from a study of cytomegalovirus exposure and HLA in healthy donors. Findings and limits, study-wide: Reportedly, cytomegalovirus status was diagnosed with high sensitivity and specificity. A later analysis reported that several of the most significant clusters appeared to be linked to common viral pathogens, among them Epstein-Barr virus.

The germline CDR1 and CDR2 sequences are SNHLY and FYNNEI. The length of the CDR3 is 14 residues. The junction had 6 bases not matched to a gene; V was cut back by 10 bases and J by 2 bases. As concerns this clone: Its target is unknown.

PCR used 60 Vbeta primers and 13 Jbeta primers. The method was immunoSEQ multiplex PCR; TCRdb's version includes in-frame clones alone and lacks a portion of them. The sample lists roughly 130,000 clones, over 70% occurring once. The chain has TRBV2 and TRBJ2-2; 8 bases are shared with TRBD1. Input material: PBMCs. The clonotype was recovered from a woman in her 40s in good health and CMV-seronegative. The CDR3 sequence: CATDRGPNTGELFF. CDR3 in DNA: TGTGCCACCGACAGGGGTCCTAACACCGGGGAGCTGTTTTTT.